Below, 5 T cell receptor beta chains from the same sample are listed, as sequenced in a study of cytomegalovirus exposure and HLA in healthy donors. The PCR used 60 Vbeta and 13 Jbeta primers. Sequenced by immunoSEQ multiplex PCR; TCRdb stores in-frame clones only, minus some. The sample consists of roughly 120,000 clones, over 60% of them appearing once. The source material was PBMCs. These receptor sequences come from a man aged 60 to 75 in good health and CMV-seropositive.

The V call is TRBV28, the J call TRBJ2-5; D is perhaps TRBD1 (5 bases). Per germline, CDR1 MDHEN and CDR2 SYDVKM. The V end lost 2 bases, the J end lost 4 bases, and 14 bases lay between the germline ends. This CDR3 is 15 amino acids long. CDR3 residues: CASSLPARAGETQYF. CDR3 DNA sequence: TGTGCCAGCAGTTTACCTGCCAGGGCAGGAGAGACCCAGTACTTC.

The sample holds a few counts of this clone. V usage is TRBV7-6 and J usage is TRBJ1-2; D is possibly TRBD1 (5 bases). The CDR3 sequence is 15 residues long. V was clipped by 1 base and J by 4 bases, with 13 bases between them. Germline V CDR1 and CDR2: SGHVS, FNYEAQ. CDR3 bases: TGTGCCAGCAGCTTAGTGGACGGGGGGGGCTATGGCTACACCTTC. Its translation is CASSLVDGGGYGYTF. The whole variable domain, filled in from reference TRBV7-6 and TRBJ1-2, reads GAGVSQSPRYKVTKRGQDVALRCDPISGHVSLYWYRQALGQGPEFLTYFNYEAQQDKSGLPNDRFSAERPEGSISTLTIQRTEQRDSAMYRCASSLVDGGGYGYTFGSGTRLTVV.

This clone was detected a few times. The chain uses TRBV5-1 and TRBJ2-5; 7 positions match TRBD2. Per germline, CDR1 SGHRS and CDR2 YFSETQ. Trimming removed 4 bases from V and 1 base from J; junction bases left unmatched: 7. This CDR3 has 15 amino acids. CDR3 in amino acids: CASSGGGLFQETQYF. CDR3 DNA: TGCGCCAGCAGCGGGGGGGGACTGTTCCAAGAGACCCAGTACTTC.

The chain has TRBV2 and TRBJ2-5; 8 nucleotides align to TRBD2. The J segment lost 7 bases and the V segment lost 3 bases, leaving 13 bases of the junction unmatched. Per germline, CDR1 SNHLY and CDR2 FYNNEI. The CDR3 length is 16 residues. CDR3 sequence (DNA): TGTGCCAGCAGTGAGAGAGGACTAGCCAATGGGGGGACCCAGTACTTC. Translating it yields CASSERGLANGGTQYF.

This clone was seen a handful of times. CDR3 region: CASSPGTGRGRNTIYF. As DNA, the CDR3 is TGCGCCAGCAGCCCAGGGACAGGGCGGGGGAGAAACACCATATATTTT. The chain joins TRBV5-1 to TRBJ1-3; 9 bases fit TRBD1. Looked up from germline, CDR1 is SGHRS and CDR2 is YFSETQ. The CDR3 has 16 residues. The V and J ends lost 4 bases and 5 bases, in that order; junction bases with no gene match: 10. Supplemented by reference TRBV5-1 and TRBJ1-3, the full variable domain reads KAGVTQTPRYLIKTRGQQVTLSCSPISGHRSVSWYQQTPGQGLQFLFEYFSETQRNKGNFPGRFSGRQFSNSRSEMNVSTLELGDSALYLCASSPGTGRGRNTIYFGEGSWLTVV.